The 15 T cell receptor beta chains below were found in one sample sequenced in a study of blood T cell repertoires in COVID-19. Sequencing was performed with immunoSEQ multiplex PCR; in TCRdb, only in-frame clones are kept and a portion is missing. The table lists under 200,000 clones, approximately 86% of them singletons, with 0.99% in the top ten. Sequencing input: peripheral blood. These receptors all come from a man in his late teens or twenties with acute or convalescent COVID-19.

CDR3 sequence reads: CAWSVPPTFTSTDTQYF. CDR3 DNA: TGTGCCTGGAGTGTCCCTCCGACATTTACTAGCACAGATACGCAGTATTTT. This chain connects TRBV30 to TRBJ2-3; D uncertain. Germline values: CDR1 GTSNPN, CDR2 SVGIG (reference sequence). This CDR3 region has 17 residues. Trimming cost V 0 bases and J 0 bases, with 16 bases left between them.

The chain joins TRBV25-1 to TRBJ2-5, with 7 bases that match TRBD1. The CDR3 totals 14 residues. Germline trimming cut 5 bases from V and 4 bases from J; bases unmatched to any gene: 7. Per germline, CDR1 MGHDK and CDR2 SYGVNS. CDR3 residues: CASSSDRVRETQYF. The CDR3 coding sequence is TGTGCCAGCAGTTCCGACAGGGTGAGAGAGACCCAGTACTTC.

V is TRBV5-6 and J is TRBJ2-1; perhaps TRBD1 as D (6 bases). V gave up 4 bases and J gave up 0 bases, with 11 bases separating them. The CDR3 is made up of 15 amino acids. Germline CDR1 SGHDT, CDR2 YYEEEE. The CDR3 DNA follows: TGTGCCAGCAGCCTAGGACAGAGCTCCTACAATGAGCAGTTCTTC. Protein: CASSLGQSSYNEQFF. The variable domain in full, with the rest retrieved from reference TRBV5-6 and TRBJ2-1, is DAGVTQSPTHLIKTRGQQVTLRCSPKSGHDTVSWYQQALGQGPQFIFQYYEEEERQRGNFPDRFSGHQFPNYSSELNVNALLLGDSALYLCASSLGQSSYNEQFFGPGTRLTVL.

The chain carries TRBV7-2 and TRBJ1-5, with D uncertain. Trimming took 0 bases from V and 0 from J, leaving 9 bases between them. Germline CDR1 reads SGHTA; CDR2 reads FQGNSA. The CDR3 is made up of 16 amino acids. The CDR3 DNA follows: TGTGCCAGCAGCTTAGCTCGGGAATATAGCAATCAGCCCCAGCATTTT. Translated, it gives CASSLAREYSNQPQHF.

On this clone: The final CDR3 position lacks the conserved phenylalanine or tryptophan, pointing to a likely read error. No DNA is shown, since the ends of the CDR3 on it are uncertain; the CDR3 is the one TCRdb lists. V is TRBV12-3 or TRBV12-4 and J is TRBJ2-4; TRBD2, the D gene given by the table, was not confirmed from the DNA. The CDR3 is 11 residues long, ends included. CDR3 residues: CASSFGQGLSY.

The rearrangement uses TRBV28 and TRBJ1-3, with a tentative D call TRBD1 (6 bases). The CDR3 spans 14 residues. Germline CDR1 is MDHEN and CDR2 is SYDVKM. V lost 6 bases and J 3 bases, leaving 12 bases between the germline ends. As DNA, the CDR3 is TGTGCCAGCAGAACCAGGGGACGTGGAAACACCATATATTTT. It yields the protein CASRTRGRGNTIYF.

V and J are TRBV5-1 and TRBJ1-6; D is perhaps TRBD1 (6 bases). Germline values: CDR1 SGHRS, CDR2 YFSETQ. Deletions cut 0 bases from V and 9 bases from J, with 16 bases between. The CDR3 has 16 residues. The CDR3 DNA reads TGCGCCAGCAGCTTGGTAGCAGGGGAGTTACGTTCACCCCTCCACTTT. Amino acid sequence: CASSLVAGELRSPLHF.

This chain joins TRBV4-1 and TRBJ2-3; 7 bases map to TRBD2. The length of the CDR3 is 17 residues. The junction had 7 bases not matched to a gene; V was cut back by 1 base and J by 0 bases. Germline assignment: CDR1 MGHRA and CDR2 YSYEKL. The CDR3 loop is CASSQVLAGVSTDTQYF. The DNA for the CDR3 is TGCGCCAGCAGCCAAGTTTTGGCGGGGGTGAGCACAGATACGCAGTATTTT.

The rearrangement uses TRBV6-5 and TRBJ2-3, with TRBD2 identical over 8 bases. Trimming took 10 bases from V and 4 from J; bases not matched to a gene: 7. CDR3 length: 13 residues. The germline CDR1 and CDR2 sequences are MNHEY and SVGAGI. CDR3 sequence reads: CAISTSEADTQYF. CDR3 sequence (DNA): TGTGCCATTTCGACTAGCGAGGCAGATACGCAGTATTTT.

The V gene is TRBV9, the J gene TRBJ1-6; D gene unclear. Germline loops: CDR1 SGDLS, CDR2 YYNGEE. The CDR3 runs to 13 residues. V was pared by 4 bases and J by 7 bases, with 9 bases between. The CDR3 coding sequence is TGTGCCAGCAGCTCCCCAGGAAATTCACCCCTCCACTTT. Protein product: CASSSPGNSPLHF.

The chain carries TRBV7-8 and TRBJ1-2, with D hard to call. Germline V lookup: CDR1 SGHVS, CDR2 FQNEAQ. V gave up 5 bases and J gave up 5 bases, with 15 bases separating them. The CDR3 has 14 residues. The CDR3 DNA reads TGTGCCAGCAGCGCAAGGACTCAGCGGTATGGCTACACCTTC. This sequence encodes CASSARTQRYGYTF. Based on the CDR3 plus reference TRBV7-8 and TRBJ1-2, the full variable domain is GAGVSQSPRYKVAKRGQDVALRCDPISGHVSLFWYQQALGQGPEFLTYFQNEAQLDKSGLPSDRFFAERPEGSVSTLKIQRTQQEDSAVYLCASSARTQRYGYTFGSGTRLTVV.

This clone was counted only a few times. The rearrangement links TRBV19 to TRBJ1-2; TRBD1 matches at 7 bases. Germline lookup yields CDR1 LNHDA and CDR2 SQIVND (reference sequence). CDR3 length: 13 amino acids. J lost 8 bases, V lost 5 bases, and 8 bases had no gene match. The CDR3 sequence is CASSQGVSSGYTF. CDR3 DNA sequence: TGTGCCAGTAGTCAGGGGGTCTCTTCCGGCTACACCTTC. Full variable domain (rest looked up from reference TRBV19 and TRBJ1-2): DGGITQSPKYLFRKEGQNVTLSCEQNLNHDAMYWYRQDPGQGLRLIYYSQIVNDFQKGDIAEGYSVSREKKESFPLTVTSAQKNPTAFYLCASSQGVSSGYTFGSGTRLTVV.

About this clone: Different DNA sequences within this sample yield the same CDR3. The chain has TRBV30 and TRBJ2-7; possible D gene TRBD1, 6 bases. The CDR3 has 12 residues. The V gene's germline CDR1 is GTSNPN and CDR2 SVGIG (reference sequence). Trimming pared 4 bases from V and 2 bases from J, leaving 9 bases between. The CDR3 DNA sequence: TGTGCCTGGAACCAGGGGACCTACGAGCAGTACTTC. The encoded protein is CAWNQGTYEQYF.

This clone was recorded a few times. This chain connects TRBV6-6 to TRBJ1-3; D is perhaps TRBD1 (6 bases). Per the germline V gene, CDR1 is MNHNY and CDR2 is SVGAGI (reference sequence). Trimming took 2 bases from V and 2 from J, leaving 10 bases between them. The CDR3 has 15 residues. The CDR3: CASSYVGATGNTIYF. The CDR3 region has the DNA TGTGCCAGCAGTTACGTGGGGGCTACTGGAAACACCATATATTTT.

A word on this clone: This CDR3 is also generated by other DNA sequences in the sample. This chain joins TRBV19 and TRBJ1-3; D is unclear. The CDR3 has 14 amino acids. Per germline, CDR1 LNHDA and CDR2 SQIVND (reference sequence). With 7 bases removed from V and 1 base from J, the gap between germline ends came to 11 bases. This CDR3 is CASTPSVSGNTIYF. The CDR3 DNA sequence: TGTGCCAGTACCCCCTCCGTATCTGGAAACACCATATATTTT. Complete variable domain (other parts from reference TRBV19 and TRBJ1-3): DGGITQSPKYLFRKEGQNVTLSCEQNLNHDAMYWYRQDPGQGLRLIYYSQIVNDFQKGDIAEGYSVSREKKESFPLTVTSAQKNPTAFYLCASTPSVSGNTIYFGEGSWLTVV.